Presented here are 11 T cell receptor beta chains from one specimen sequenced in a study of blood T cell repertoires in COVID-19. Sequencing was performed with immunoSEQ multiplex PCR; in TCRdb, only in-frame clones are kept and a portion is missing. The table shows about 410,000 clones, with about 89% occurring only once. The source material was peripheral blood. The receptor source for this set is a woman in her thirties or forties with COVID-19, enrolled during active disease.

The chain has TRBV10-3 and TRBJ1-5, with 9 bases aligning to TRBD1. The V gene end was trimmed by 4 bases and the J gene end by 7 bases; junction bases not matched to a gene: 2. The CDR3 length is 13 residues. The V gene's germline CDR1 is ENHRY and CDR2 SYGVKD. The DNA of the CDR3 is TGTGCCATCAGTGGACAGGGGGGCCAGCCCCAGCATTTT. Protein: CAISGQGGQPQHF.

The chain uses TRBV29-1 and TRBJ2-1; 7 bases match TRBD2. Germline V gene data show CDR1 as SQVTM and CDR2 as ANQGSEA. The CDR3 totals 12 residues. CDR3 nucleotides: TGCAGTGAAGGACTAGTGGTTGATGAGCAGTTCTTC. This encodes CSEGLVVDEQFF.

This chain uses TRBV11-3 with TRBJ2-5; TRBD1 matches at 12 bases. Germline V gene data show CDR1 as SGHNT and CDR2 as YENEEA. The CDR3 length is 15 residues. V lost 4 bases and J lost 5; bases outside the gene matches: 5. CDR3 amino acids: CASSSRDRGRETQYF. The CDR3 DNA follows: TGTGCCAGCAGCTCCCGGGACAGGGGGCGGGAGACCCAGTACTTC.

The V and J genes are TRBV4-3 and TRBJ2-1; possible D gene TRBD2, 5 bases. Per germline, CDR1 LGHNA and CDR2 YSLEER. Deletions cut 3 bases from V and 2 bases from J, with 14 bases between. The CDR3 has 16 amino acids. Here the CDR3 DNA reads TGCGCCAGCAGCCAGGAAACTAGAGCGCCCTACAATGAGCAGTTCTTC. This gives the protein CASSQETRAPYNEQFF.

This clone was counted once. The rearrangement joins TRBV15 to TRBJ1-5; 11 bases are a match to TRBD1. CDR1 is LNHNV and CDR2 is YYDKDF in the germline V gene (reference sequence). The CDR3 has 15 residues. The trim removed 2 bases at V and 7 bases at J, leaving 4 bases unmatched. The CDR3 is CATSRPGTGGQPQHF. The CDR3 nucleotides are TGTGCCACCAGCAGACCCGGGACAGGGGGACAGCCCCAGCATTTT.

This clone was seen only once. This sequence joins TRBV3-1 (or the pseudogene TRBV3-2) and TRBJ1-4; 7 bases match TRBD1. Trimming cost V 3 bases and J 8 bases; bases outside gene matches: 9. This CDR3 is 15 amino acids long. CDR1 and CDR2 (germline): LGHDT, YNNKEL (reference sequence). In DNA, the CDR3 is TGTGCCAGCAGCCAGGACGACAGGGTTAGCGAAAAACTGTTTTTT. Translating gives CASSQDDRVSEKLFF.

The chain carries TRBV5-1 and TRBJ2-2; 8 positions match TRBD1. There are 15 residues in the CDR3. The trim removed 4 bases at V and 3 bases at J, leaving 5 bases unmatched. Looked up from germline, CDR1 is SGHRS and CDR2 is YFSETQ. The CDR3 reads CASSRDRGDTGELFF. The CDR3 coding sequence is TGCGCCAGCAGCCGCGACAGGGGTGACACCGGGGAGCTGTTTTTT.

V and J are TRBV28 and TRBJ2-4, with 8 bases aligning to TRBD1. V lost 7 bases and J lost 3; bases outside the gene matches: 5. From germline, CDR1 is MDHEN and CDR2 SYDVKM. This CDR3 has 14 amino acids. The CDR3 region has the DNA TGTGCCAGCACCGCCGGGACAGGCAAAAACATTCAGTACTTC. This codes for CASTAGTGKNIQYF.

This clone was seen a single time. The chain links TRBV12-5 to TRBJ2-1; perhaps TRBD1 as D (5 bases). V dropped 4 bases and J dropped 15 bases, with 28 bases sitting between them. The CDR3 contains 16 residues. Germline V CDR1 and CDR2: LGHNT, FRNRAP. CDR3 bases: TGTGCTAGTGGTTCCCGCCGCCCCCGCCCAGGGAAATTTGCGTTCTTC. This gives the protein CASGSRRPRPGKFAFF.

CDR3 sequence reads: CASSLWGRVSNQPQHF. In DNA, the CDR3 is TGTGCCAGCAGCTTATGGGGCAGGGTCAGCAATCAGCCCCAGCATTTT. The gene calls are TRBV7-2 and TRBJ1-5; maybe TRBD1 (5 bases). The CDR3 spans 16 residues. Per germline, CDR1 SGHTA and CDR2 FQGNSA. The V end was cut by 2 bases, the J end by 1 base, with 12 bases between.

The V and J genes are TRBV4-1 and TRBJ1-4; the D is unclear. Trimming took 1 base from V and 8 from J, leaving 11 bases between them. The V gene's germline CDR1 is MGHRA and CDR2 YSYEKL. The CDR3 spans 14 residues. The CDR3 loop is CASSQVQVVEKLFF. CDR3 nucleotide sequence: TGCGCCAGCAGCCAAGTCCAGGTCGTCGAAAAACTGTTTTTT.